The 9 T cell receptor beta chains reported below all come from one sample, sequenced in a study of CD8+ T cells in alopecia areata. Treatment specified: oral pan-JAK inhibitor, 5-10 mg twice daily. Following extraction, RNA underwent reverse transcription to cDNA, which served as the sequencing template. Sequencing was performed with immunoSEQ multiplex PCR; in TCRdb, only in-frame clones are kept and a portion is missing. The sample holds roughly 120,000 clones, 50% to 75% seen once. Sequenced here: CD8+ T cells sorted from blood, sampled at week 4, from a patient treated with tofacitinib. The receptor source for this set is a human donor with alopecia areata.

This clone appeared a few times. The rearrangement links TRBV30 to TRBJ2-1; D is uncertain. This CDR3 has 14 amino acids. V gave up 4 bases and J gave up 6 bases, with 16 bases separating them. CDR1 and CDR2 (germline): GTSNPN, SVGIG (reference sequence). CDR3 sequence (DNA): TGTGCCTGGATCGAACCTCCCCGTAGCAATGAGCAGTTCTTC. Amino acids: CAWIEPPRSNEQFF.

This clone counts as medium-sized. The chain links TRBV6-4 to TRBJ2-6, with D possibly matching TRBD1 (6 bases). The germline V and J ends were trimmed by 3 bases and 0 bases, with 9 bases remaining between them. The CDR3 spans 16 residues. Germline V gives CDR1 MRHNA, CDR2 SNTAGT. Here the CDR3 reads CASSEEGVSGANVLTF. The CDR3 DNA sequence: TGTGCCAGCAGTGAAGAGGGGGTCTCTGGGGCCAACGTCCTGACTTTC.

This clone was seen just once. The chain couples TRBV30 to TRBJ2-3; no firm D call. In germline, CDR1 is GTSNPN, CDR2 SVGIG (reference sequence). Trimming removed 2 bases at V and 2 bases at J, with 11 bases between. This CDR3 spans 14 amino acids. CDR3: CAWSLGFDTDTQYF. CDR3 coding DNA: TGTGCCTGGAGTTTGGGATTTGACACAGATACGCAGTATTTT.

This clone has only a few counts. This sequence joins TRBV5-6 and TRBJ2-3, with 9 positions matching TRBD1. With V trimmed by 2 bases and J by 4 bases, 5 bases remained unmatched. The CDR3 sequence is 15 residues long. Germline assignment: CDR1 SGHDT and CDR2 YYEEEE. CDR3 protein: CASSFETGGADTQYF. The CDR3, as DNA: TGTGCCAGCAGCTTCGAGACAGGGGGTGCAGATACGCAGTATTTT.

In DNA, the CDR3 is TGTGCCACCAGCAGCAGACGTGAGCGGGGGCCAGATACGCAGTATTTT. Translating it yields CATSSRRERGPDTQYF. The chain uses TRBV15 and TRBJ2-3, with 8 bases identical to TRBD2. The length of the CDR3 is 16 residues. The ends lost 3 bases at V and 4 bases at J; junction bases unmatched: 9. The germline CDR1 and CDR2 sequences are LNHNV and YYDKDF (reference sequence).

The V gene is TRBV11-2, the J gene TRBJ2-7; possible D gene TRBD2, 6 bases. The CDR3 is 14 residues long. V dropped 7 bases and J dropped 3 bases, with 16 bases sitting between them. Looked up from germline, CDR1 is SGHAT and CDR2 is FQNNGV. This chain's CDR3 is CASTFSGTDYEQYF. CDR3 nucleotide sequence: TGTGCCAGCACCTTTAGCGGCACAGACTACGAGCAGTACTTC.

The genes are TRBV27 and TRBJ2-3, with a tentative D call TRBD1 (7 bases). CDR1 is MNHEY, CDR2 SMNVEV, per germline (reference sequence). Deletions cut 1 base from V and 0 bases from J, with 20 bases between. The CDR3 is made up of 19 amino acids. CDR3 amino acids: CASSLLPGAGGLSTDTQYF. Written as DNA, the CDR3 is TGTGCCAGCAGTTTATTGCCTGGGGCAGGGGGACTCAGCACAGATACGCAGTATTTT.

This clone was counted between two and nine times. This CDR3 is CAWTPQGFGYTF. In nucleotides, the CDR3 is TGTGCCTGGACGCCACAGGGGTTTGGCTACACCTTC. The J gene is TRBJ1-2, the V gene TRBV30; TRBD1 agrees at 7 bases. The CDR3 sequence is 12 residues long. Germline loops: CDR1 GTSNPN, CDR2 SVGIG (reference sequence). After removal of 4 bases from V and 7 bases from J, the junction contained 6 bases not matched to a gene.

This chain uses TRBV6-5 with TRBJ2-5; 11 bases match TRBD2. V was clipped by 5 bases and J by 4 bases; unmatched bases: 6. The CDR3 has 15 residues. The germline gives CDR1 MNHEY, CDR2 SVGAGI. The CDR3 DNA sequence: TGTGCCAGCAGTCCCGGGACTAGCGGTTTAGAGACCCAGTACTTC. Translating gives CASSPGTSGLETQYF.